Listed below are T cell receptor beta chains from one sample, sequenced in a study of human T cells and chemical hapten exposure. TCRdb redid the calling of the RACE reads with MiXCR, one entry per CDR3 protein. The data show tens of thousands of distinct CDR3 sequences, about 9% seen once. The material was whole blood, obtained in connection with sensitization to the hapten diphenylcyclopropenone (DPC). The receptors originated from a woman in her 50s with alopecia areata. Some clones in this sample may be carry-over from other donors' samples. Each CDR3 is given with its conserved first and last residue. Size values are once, few and many counts, or a class for expanded clones, and some rows have none.

j_call clone_size v_call cdr3_aa
TRBJ1-2 many TRBV29-1 CSVEWSGVNYGYTF
TRBJ1-5 many TRBV12-3/TRBV12-4 CASSSQGPNQPQHF
TRBJ1-2 few TRBV20-1 CSARGQTNNYGYTF
TRBJ2-2 few TRBV5-1 CASSLATSGRTGELFF
TRBJ2-4 many TRBV6-5 CASSNNRLAKNIQYF
TRBJ1-4 - TRBV20-1 CSALPGTGDEKLFF
TRBJ2-3 few TRBV12-3/TRBV12-4 CASSYQPGQGADTQYF
TRBJ1-2 many TRBV5-4 CASSLDRNYGYTF
TRBJ2-7 - TRBV5-1 CASSLETLGQQYF
TRBJ1-5 few TRBV7-8 CASSLGRSRVQPQHF
TRBJ1-3 - TRBV6-5 CASSYSVSGNTIYF
TRBJ1-1 many TRBV29-1 CSVARAMNTEAFF
TRBJ1-6 many TRBV5-1 CASSGELSYNSPLHF
TRBJ2-4 - TRBV7-2 CASSWDILNIQYF
TRBJ2-3 few TRBV12-3/TRBV12-4 CASSLRRSTDTQYF
TRBJ1-3 many TRBV7-7 CASSLNRLPGNTIYF
TRBJ2-3 - TRBV6-1 CASSELAGDTDTQYF
TRBJ2-7 - TRBV7-9 CASSLPPGLADYEQYF
TRBJ2-1 many TRBV7-9 CASSSSGTSANEQFF
TRBJ2-3 many TRBV7-6 CASSPTSDLTDTQYF
TRBJ1-1 - TRBV2 CASSVTTGVNTEAFF
TRBJ1-4 many TRBV7-2 CASSLAGAGETNEKLFF
TRBJ2-3 many TRBV20-1 CSARKLARDTQYF
TRBJ2-7 - TRBV29-1 CSADRGHEQYF
TRBJ1-1 - TRBV5-4 CATSGPFRTEAFF
TRBJ2-4 few TRBV2 CASSEQSVAKNIQYF
TRBJ2-1 - TRBV20-1 CSARCGGYNEQFF
TRBJ1-1 - TRBV7-9 CASSLGDSTEAFF
TRBJ2-1 - TRBV24-1 CAIASSGGNYNEQFF
TRBJ1-4 many TRBV6-5 CASSYSGVTNEKLFF
TRBJ1-2 few TRBV5-4 CASSSILTDNYGYTF
TRBJ1-2 many TRBV6-5 CASSYSVPGARGYTF
TRBJ1-1 many TRBV29-1 CSVGRMNAEAFF
TRBJ1-5 many TRBV28 CASSLQGDQPQHF
TRBJ1-5 many TRBV6-6 CASSQGLDPNQPQHF
TRBJ2-3 many TRBV11-2 CASSEGLNTDTQYF
TRBJ1-1 few TRBV12-3/TRBV12-4 CASSFWDRREAFF
TRBJ2-3 few TRBV11-1 CASSLALATDTQYF